This T cell receptor (beta chain) was sequenced for a study of T cell repertoires in aging, cancer and after chemotherapy. Notes on the study in general: Across the chemotherapy interval, each cancer cohort showed higher median generation probability, suggesting thymic rebound.

In regard to this clonotype: Antigen unknown.

Rearranged V-D-J TRB sequences were amplified with a mixed TRB-A/B primer pool. A single record per CDR3 protein comes from TCRdb applying MiXCR to the multiplex PCR reads. The sample contains about 9,200 distinct CDR3 sequences, roughly 36% of which appear only once. The germline V gene encodes CDR1 PRHDT and CDR2 FYEKMQ (reference sequence). The CDR3 is 15 residues long. Trimming shortened V by 5 bases and J by 7 bases, and 21 bases separated the two germline ends. TCR beta rearrangements were amplified from peripheral blood genomic DNA. Sequencing input: blood. The genes are TRBV13 and TRBJ2-7; the D gene is possibly TRBD2 (5 bases). The clonotype was recovered from a human donor in good health. CDR3 protein: CASSPVDSVNGEQYF. The CDR3 DNA reads TGTGCCAGCAGCCCAGTGGACTCAGTAAACGGGGAGCAGTACTTC.